Below are 7 T cell receptor beta chains sequenced from a single sample in a study of T cells after yellow fever vaccination. MiXCR, applied by TCRdb to the 5' RACE reads, yields one record per CDR3 protein. The profile covers hundreds of thousands of distinct CDR3 sequences, with roughly 4.8% appearing a single time and around 3.5% taken by the ten largest. The sample here was CD4+ T cells sorted from PBMCs, taken on the day of the yellow fever booster vaccination. The receptors originated from a man younger than 30 who received the YFV17D yellow fever vaccine.

This clonotype was observed a few times. The V call is TRBV6-5, the J call TRBJ1-5, with unresolved D. The CDR3 runs to 15 residues. Per the germline V gene, CDR1 is MNHEY and CDR2 is SVGAGI. V was cut by 0 bases and J by 11 bases, with 17 bases left in between. DNA for the CDR3: TGTGCCAGCAGTTACTCCGGGCCCAGCTCTACCACCCAGCATTTT. Translating it yields CASSYSGPSSTTQHF.

Ten or more counts support this clonotype. V is TRBV2 and J is TRBJ2-1; the match to TRBD2 covers 8 bases. This CDR3 spans 15 amino acids. The V gene end was trimmed by 4 bases and the J gene end by 8 bases; junction bases not matched to a gene: 10. Germline V gene data show CDR1 as SNHLY and CDR2 as FYNNEI. CDR3 amino acids: CASSVGLAPVDEQFF. The CDR3 DNA is TGTGCCAGCAGTGTAGGACTAGCACCGGTAGATGAGCAGTTCTTC.

This clonotype was recorded many times. V gene TRBV3-2 combines with J gene TRBJ2-7; TRBD1 reflects the table's D call only, with no check against the DNA. TRBV3-2 is a pseudogene. The CDR3 runs to 11 residues. CDR3 in DNA: TGTGCCAGCAGCCAAGCCGGGGAGCAGTACGTC. Residues: CASSQAGEQYV.

The chain combines TRBV4-3 with TRBJ2-3; a weak D match, TRBD1 (5 bases). CDR3 length equals 16 residues. CDR1 is LGHNA, CDR2 YSLEER, per germline. The V end lost 0 bases, the J end lost 3 bases, and 13 bases lay between the germline ends. CDR3 protein: CASSQDRAGMTDTQYF. As DNA, the CDR3 is TGCGCCAGCAGCCAAGATAGGGCAGGGATGACAGATACGCAGTATTTT.

The table lists this clonotype with a few counts. V gene TRBV9 combines with J gene TRBJ2-1, with TRBD1 as a possible D gene (5 bases). V was pared by 4 bases and J by 9 bases, with 8 bases between. The CDR3 covers 11 residues. Germline V gene data show CDR1 as SGDLS and CDR2 as YYNGEE. Here the CDR3 reads CASSSGIEQFF. DNA for the CDR3: TGTGCCAGCAGCTCAGGGATTGAGCAGTTCTTC. The whole variable domain, filled in from reference TRBV9 and TRBJ2-1, reads DSGVTQTPKHLITATGQRVTLRCSPRSGDLSVYWYQQSLDQGLQFLIQYYNGEERAKGNILERFSAQQFPDLHSELNLSSLELGDSALYFCASSSGIEQFFGPGTRLTVL.

This clonotype was recorded a few times. The chain employs TRBV9 and TRBJ1-4; 9 nucleotides match TRBD1. Trimming took 4 bases from V and 7 from J; bases not matched to a gene: 8. CDR3 length: 15 residues. Germline assignment: CDR1 SGDLS and CDR2 YYNGEE. The CDR3 region is CASSPRTGEGEKLFF. The CDR3 DNA sequence: TGTGCCAGCAGCCCACGGACAGGGGAAGGTGAAAAACTGTTTTTT.

There are a few counts of this clonotype. The rearrangement links TRBV7-2 to TRBJ2-5; D tentatively reads TRBD1 or TRBD2 (5 bases each). The CDR3 contains 15 residues. V lost 1 base, J lost 9 bases, and 18 bases lay in between. Germline V gene data show CDR1 as SGHTA and CDR2 as FQGNSA. The CDR3 bases are TGTGCCAGCAGCTTAGGAGGGGTAAAAAGGTTAGCCCAGTACTTC. Translating gives CASSLGGVKRLAQYF.